This T cell receptor (beta chain) was obtained from a study of technical replicates of blood from a few donors. The CDR3 covers 19 residues. V dropped 5 bases and J dropped 0; count of bases not matched to a gene: 6. Germline loops: CDR1 SGHVS, CDR2 FNYEAQ. The table lists this clone with a few counts. TCRdb keeps only in-frame clones here, not all; method: immunoSEQ multiplex PCR. Of about 49,000 clones in the sample, 90% to 95% were seen once. This sequence originates from a human donor in good health. Some clones in this sample may be carry-over from other donors' samples. Sequencing input: PBMCs. J is TRBJ2-6 and V is TRBV7-6; 14 positions agree with TRBD2. CDR3 region: CASSHLTSGRASGANVLTF. The DNA for the CDR3 is TGTGCCAGCAGCCACCTGACTAGCGGGAGGGCCTCTGGGGCCAACGTCCTGACTTTC.